A single sample is the source of the 26 T cell receptor beta chains below, sequenced in a study of T cell repertoires in cytomegalovirus infection. TCRdb processed the reads anew with MiXCR; each CDR3 protein has one entry. The sample shows 350,000 to 500,000 distinct CDR3 sequences, approximately 30% of them seen only once. Specimen: PBMCs. The source is a human donor in good health (CMV status not recorded). Some clones in this sample may be carry-over from other donors' samples.

In this sample, this clonotype turned up many times. The chain employs TRBV7-9 and TRBJ2-2, with D maybe TRBD2 (7 bases). The CDR3 sequence is 17 residues long. Germline assignment: CDR1 SEHNR and CDR2 FQNEAQ (reference sequence). V lost 5 bases and J lost 1, with 17 bases in between. The CDR3 DNA follows: TGTGCCAGCAGCCTCGCAACGGGGGGCCGGAACACCGGGGAGCTGTTTTTT. It specifies CASSLATGGRNTGELFF.

This clonotype was seen ten or more times. This rearrangement joins TRBV7-6 to TRBJ2-7; D is perhaps TRBD1 (6 bases). The V gene's germline CDR1 is SGHVS and CDR2 FNYEAQ. Between the trimmed V and J ends, which lost 1 base and 6 bases, there was a span of 13 bases. The CDR3 length is 14 residues. CDR3 protein: CASSLGGDTFEQYF. Here the CDR3 DNA reads TGTGCCAGCAGCTTAGGAGGGGACACCTTCGAGCAGTACTTC.

This clonotype was observed at least ten times. The chain carries TRBV7-8 and TRBJ1-5; 10 bases agree with TRBD1. V shed 6 bases and J 4 bases; nucleotides not matched to a gene: 6. Germline V gene lookup returns CDR1 SGHVS and CDR2 FQNEAQ. The CDR3 runs to 15 residues. CDR3 sequence: CASRPPGQGNQPQHF. In nucleotides, the CDR3 is TGTGCCAGCAGGCCTCCGGGACAGGGGAATCAGCCCCAGCATTTT.

This clonotype has a handful of counts. The chain employs TRBV12-3 or TRBV12-4 and TRBJ2-4, with TRBD1 identical over 11 bases. V dropped 6 bases and J dropped 1; count of bases not matched to a gene: 11. The CDR3 length is 18 residues. CDR3 amino acids: CASSLRTGGTLAKNIQYF. CDR3 DNA: TGTGCCAGCAGCCTTAGGACAGGGGGCACGCTCGCCAAAAACATTCAGTACTTC.

This clonotype was counted many times. The chain employs TRBV7-7 and TRBJ2-3; D not certain. This CDR3 is built from 14 residues. The germline CDR1 and CDR2 sequences are SSHAT and FNYEAQ (reference sequence). V lost 2 bases to trimming and J lost 4 bases, with 10 bases between them. The CDR3 bases are TGTGCCAGCAGCTTATACGGCGCCCCAGATACGCAGTATTTT. This gives the protein CASSLYGAPDTQYF.

The chain employs TRBV3-1 and TRBJ1-3, with D possibly TRBD1 on 5 matching bases. Germline assignment: CDR1 LGHDT and CDR2 YNNKEL (reference sequence). The CDR3 covers 17 residues. Deletions cut 4 bases from V and 5 bases from J, with 21 bases between. CDR3 sequence: CASSLGGIRGWRNTIYF. As DNA, the CDR3 is TGTGCCAGCAGCCTCGGCGGCATTCGGGGGTGGAGAAACACCATATATTTT.

The chain joins TRBV29-1 to TRBJ2-3; the D gene is possibly TRBD2 (6 bases). CDR3 size: 14 residues. Germline V gene lookup returns CDR1 SQVTM and CDR2 ANQGSEA. The V end lost 0 bases, the J end lost 2 bases, and 9 bases lay between the germline ends. The CDR3: CSVEDGEVTDTQYF. The CDR3, as DNA: TGCAGCGTTGAAGACGGGGAGGTCACAGATACGCAGTATTTT.

The chain uses TRBV11-2 and TRBJ2-5, with TRBD1 matching 7 bases. Germline CDR1 and CDR2: SGHAT and FQNNGV. J gave up 1 base and V 5 bases, and 4 bases lay outside the gene matches. The CDR3 length is 14 residues. This CDR3 is CASSAQGVQETQYF. The CDR3 DNA reads TGTGCCAGCAGCGCCCAGGGGGTCCAAGAGACCCAGTACTTC.

V gene TRBV28 combines with J gene TRBJ1-4; D call uncertain. There are 14 residues in the CDR3. Trimming took off 6 bases at V and 7 bases at J, with 15 bases between the two ends. The germline gives CDR1 MDHEN, CDR2 SYDVKM. DNA for the CDR3: TGTGCCAGCAGCAAGACCGGGATGGGTGAAAAACTGTTTTTT. Its translation is CASSKTGMGEKLFF.

This clonotype was counted a single time. This could be a read error, since a much larger clone is one nucleotide away. As the CDR3 is not closed by the conserved phenylalanine or tryptophan, this likely results from a read error. V and J are TRBV7-2 and TRBJ2-7; 8 bases fit TRBD1. The CDR3 runs to 14 residues. Germline-derived CDR1 and CDR2 are SGHTA and FQGNSA. V trimming: 7 bases; J trimming: 5 bases; junction bases outside the gene matches: 10. CDR3 residues: CASNPGQGINEQYL. CDR3 bases: TGTGCCAGCAACCCAGGACAGGGTATCAACGAGCAGTACTTA.

This clonotype was counted at least ten times. The V and J genes are TRBV7-6 and TRBJ2-1; 9 bases fit TRBD2. Germline CDR1 SGHVS, CDR2 FNYEAQ. J was trimmed by 5 bases and V by 4 bases; bases with no gene match: 6. CDR3 length: 15 amino acids. The CDR3 region has the DNA TGTGCCAGCAGCTATAGCGGGGGACGAGACAATGAGCAGTTCTTC. Encoded protein: CASSYSGGRDNEQFF. Looking up the rest from reference TRBV7-6 and TRBJ2-1 gives the full variable domain: GAGVSQSPRYKVTKRGQDVALRCDPISGHVSLYWYRQALGQGPEFLTYFNYEAQQDKSGLPNDRFSAERPEGSISTLTIQRTEQRDSAMYRCASSYSGGRDNEQFFGPGTRLTVL.

This clonotype was observed a handful of times. The CDR3 loop is CASSYRAGTTGELFF. In nucleotides, the CDR3 is TGTGCCAGCAGTTACCGGGCAGGGACCACCGGGGAGCTGTTTTTT. The V call is TRBV6-5, the J call TRBJ2-2; D is perhaps TRBD1 or TRBD2 (5 bases each). Germline V CDR1 and CDR2: MNHEY, SVGAGI. The V end lost 2 bases, the J end lost 4 bases, and 11 bases lay between the germline ends. The CDR3 is 15 residues long.

This clonotype was observed a handful of times. The CDR3 is CASSLSGLDNTGELFF. The CDR3, as DNA: TGTGCCAGCAGCTTGTCGGGACTAGATAACACCGGGGAGCTGTTTTTT. The V call is TRBV5-6, the J call TRBJ2-2; 8 bases agree with TRBD2. V lost 1 base and J lost 2; bases outside the gene matches: 4. CDR3 length equals 16 residues. Germline V lookup: CDR1 SGHDT, CDR2 YYEEEE. Based on the CDR3 plus reference TRBV5-6 and TRBJ2-2, the full variable domain is DAGVTQSPTHLIKTRGQQVTLRCSPKSGHDTVSWYQQALGQGPQFIFQYYEEEERQRGNFPDRFSGHQFPNYSSELNVNALLLGDSALYLCASSLSGLDNTGELFFGEGSRLTVL.

This chain connects TRBV7-6 to TRBJ2-6, with D hard to call. V lost 4 bases to trimming and J lost 0 bases, with 7 bases between them. CDR1 and CDR2 (germline): SGHVS, FNYEAQ. The CDR3 totals 15 residues. CDR3 loop: CASSSVVSGANVLTF. CDR3 nucleotide sequence: TGTGCCAGCAGCTCCGTTGTCTCTGGGGCCAACGTCCTGACTTTC.

There are many counts of this clonotype. This sequence joins TRBV4-1 and TRBJ2-5; D uncertain. This CDR3 region has 16 residues. V lost 0 bases and J lost 2, with 13 bases in between. Per the germline V gene, CDR1 is MGHRA and CDR2 is YSYEKL. The CDR3 here is CASSQDWAELQETQYF. In DNA, the CDR3 is TGCGCCAGCAGCCAAGATTGGGCAGAACTACAAGAGACCCAGTACTTC.

The chain recombines TRBV6-6 with TRBJ1-5, with D possibly being TRBD1 (5 bases). There are 14 residues in the CDR3. The V gene lost 7 bases and the J gene lost 4 bases, with 14 bases spanning the gap. The germline CDR1 and CDR2 sequences are MNHNY and SVGAGI (reference sequence). In nucleotides, the CDR3 is TGTGCCAGCACCCTAGGACAAGGTAATCAGCCCCAGCATTTT. Its translation: CASTLGQGNQPQHF.

The rearrangement uses TRBV20-1 and TRBJ1-1; possible D gene TRBD1, 5 bases. The germline V gene has CDR1 DFQATT and CDR2 SNEGSKA (reference sequence). The CDR3 extends over 14 amino acids. V was trimmed by 2 bases and J by 3 bases, leaving 13 bases between them. The CDR3 region is CSARRSDSYTEAFF. The DNA of the CDR3 is TGCAGTGCTAGAAGGTCCGACAGTTACACTGAAGCTTTCTTT.

The rearrangement uses TRBV18 and TRBJ1-2; D not certain. V gave up 0 bases and J gave up 6 bases, with 11 bases separating them. Germline values: CDR1 KGHSH, CDR2 LQKENI. This CDR3 has 14 residues. CDR3 sequence reads: CASSPPMVGHGYTF. In DNA, the CDR3 is TGTGCCAGCTCACCACCGATGGTAGGGCATGGCTACACCTTC.

The chain links TRBV7-2 to TRBJ2-1; TRBD1 agrees at 9 bases. Trimming removed 5 bases from V and 6 bases from J; junction bases left unmatched: 8. This CDR3 comprises 15 residues. Germline V gene data show CDR1 as SGHTA and CDR2 as FQGNSA. The CDR3 coding sequence is TGTGCCAGCAGCATGCCGGGACAGGGTCTCAATGAGCAGTTCTTC. It translates to CASSMPGQGLNEQFF.

V and J are TRBV10-3 and TRBJ1-1; TRBD1 might be the D (6 bases). The germline gives CDR1 ENHRY, CDR2 SYGVKD. Trimming removed 2 bases from V and 1 base from J, with 8 bases in between. This CDR3 is built from 14 residues. The CDR3 loop is CAISENRANTEAFF. CDR3 nucleotide sequence: TGTGCCATCAGTGAGAACAGGGCGAACACTGAAGCTTTCTTT.

This clonotype has ten or more counts. The chain uses TRBV7-8 and TRBJ2-7; D may be TRBD2 (6 bases). Germline CDR1 is SGHVS and CDR2 is FQNEAQ. The CDR3 has 14 amino acids. Trimming stripped 1 base from V and 3 bases from J, with 10 bases between. The CDR3 coding sequence is TGTGCCAGCAGCTTAGTGAACGGGGGCTACGAGCAGTACTTC. Translation: CASSLVNGGYEQYF.

This clonotype was counted once. The chain employs TRBV5-1 and TRBJ2-7, with 10 bases identical to TRBD2. Germline values: CDR1 SGHRS, CDR2 YFSETQ. CDR3 length equals 14 residues. The V segment lost 3 bases and the J segment 4 bases; nucleotides outside the gene matches: 4. This CDR3 is CASSSRGLAYEQYF. CDR3 sequence (DNA): TGCGCCAGCAGCTCTAGGGGACTAGCGTACGAGCAGTACTTC.

V usage is TRBV11-2 and J usage is TRBJ1-4; a weak D match, TRBD1 (5 bases). The CDR3 covers 16 residues. Per the germline V gene, CDR1 is SGHAT and CDR2 is FQNNGV. Deletions cut 2 bases from V and 4 bases from J, with 14 bases between. In DNA form, the CDR3 reads TGTGCCAGCAGCTTAAATCCGGGACGGCTTAATGAAAAACTGTTTTTT. It encodes CASSLNPGRLNEKLFF.

This chain uses TRBV2 with TRBJ2-3; the match to TRBD2 covers 14 bases. The J segment lost 2 bases and the V segment lost 8 bases, leaving 3 bases of the junction unmatched. Germline V gene sequence: CDR1 SNHLY, CDR2 FYNNEI. This CDR3 comprises 15 residues. The DNA of the CDR3 is TGTGCCAGCGGGACTAGCGGGGGCCTCACAGATACGCAGTATTTT. It encodes CASGTSGGLTDTQYF.

This clonotype appeared once. V usage is TRBV2 and J usage is TRBJ2-2, with D perhaps being TRBD1 or TRBD2 (5 bases each). The germline gives CDR1 SNHLY, CDR2 FYNNEI. The CDR3 is made up of 18 amino acids. V was shortened by 1 base and J by 4 bases, with 19 bases between the two germline ends. This CDR3 is CASSEEGWDAVRTGELFF. CDR3 in DNA: TGTGCCAGCAGTGAAGAAGGGTGGGACGCGGTACGCACCGGGGAGCTGTTTTTT.

This chain's CDR3 is CASSRSGTGGRIEAFF. DNA for the CDR3: TGCGCCAGCAGTAGGTCCGGGACAGGGGGTAGGATTGAAGCTTTCTTT. The genes are TRBV10-2 and TRBJ1-1, with 11 bases aligning to TRBD1. V lost 5 bases to trimming and J lost 7 bases; unmatched junction nucleotides: 12. Germline CDR1 reads WSHSY; CDR2 reads SAAADI. This CDR3 comprises 16 residues.